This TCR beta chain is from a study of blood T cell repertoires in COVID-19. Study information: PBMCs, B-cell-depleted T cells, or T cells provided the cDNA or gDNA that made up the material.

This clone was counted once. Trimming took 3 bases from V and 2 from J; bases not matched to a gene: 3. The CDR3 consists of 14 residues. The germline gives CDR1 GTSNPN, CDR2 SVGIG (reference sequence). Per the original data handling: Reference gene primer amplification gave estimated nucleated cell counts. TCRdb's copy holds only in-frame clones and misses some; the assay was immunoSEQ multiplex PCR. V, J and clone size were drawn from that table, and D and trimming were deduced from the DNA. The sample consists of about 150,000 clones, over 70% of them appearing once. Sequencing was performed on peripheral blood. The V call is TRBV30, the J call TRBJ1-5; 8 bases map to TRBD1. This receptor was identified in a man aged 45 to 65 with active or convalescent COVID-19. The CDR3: CAWSADRGNQPQHF. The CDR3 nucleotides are TGTGCCTGGAGCGCGGACAGGGGCAATCAGCCCCAGCATTTT.